This T cell receptor beta chain was captured in a study of blood T cell repertoires in COVID-19. Germline lookup yields CDR1 MDHEN and CDR2 SYDVKM. The CDR3 extends over 19 amino acids. J was trimmed by 4 bases and V by 5 bases; bases with no gene match: 17. This clone turned up a few times. Assay used: immunoSEQ multiplex PCR; TCRdb lists only in-frame clones, some missing. This table holds roughly 380,000 clones, more than 65% found once. V is TRBV28 and J is TRBJ1-5; TRBD1 aligns across 10 bases. The material sequenced was peripheral blood. This TCR was recovered from a human donor with acute or convalescent COVID-19. The donor label of this sample is uncertain. CDR3 protein: CASSPTYGDRGRFNQPQHF. The CDR3 DNA follows: TGTGCCAGCAGTCCTACCTACGGGGACAGGGGTCGGTTTAATCAGCCCCAGCATTTT. The complete variable domain, with remaining parts taken from reference TRBV28 and TRBJ1-5, reads DVKVTQSSRYLVKRTGEKVFLECVQDMDHENMFWYRQDPGLGLRLIYFSYDVKMKEKGDIPEGYSVSREKKERFSLILESASTNQTSMYLCASSPTYGDRGRFNQPQHFGDGTRLSIL.